Given below is one T cell receptor beta chain in context. The sample carries other DNA sequences with the same CDR3. The V end was cut by 0 bases, the J end by 1 base, with 3 bases between. The CDR3 covers 13 residues. In germline, CDR1 is LGHNA, CDR2 YSLEER. This sample stems from a study of T cell responses to AZD1222 COVID-19 vaccine. TCRdb's table, derived via immunoSEQ multiplex PCR, lists solely in-frame clones and lacks some. This table holds 120,000 or so clones, 75% to 90% found once. The source of this sequence is an adult in good health. This sequence joins TRBV4-3 and TRBJ2-5; D is uncertain. Sequenced here: peripheral blood, sampled on day 0 of AZD1222 vaccination. The CDR3 loop is CASSQDLQETQYF. For the CDR3, the DNA is TGCGCCAGCAGCCAAGATCTCCAAGAGACCCAGTACTTC.